This TCR beta chain is from a study of tumor-infiltrating lymphocytes in primary liver carcinoma. This CDR3 has 13 residues. Germline CDR1 is SGHAT and CDR2 is FQNNGV. The authors made TCR beta cDNA from 400 to 550 ng total RNA with a constant-region primer. Amplification in three nested multiplex PCR rounds with slightly modified ARM-PCR gave rise to TCR beta libraries. For approximately 10 cycles apiece, the opening two PCR rounds ran with TRBV1-TRBV30 forward primers and a C-beta reverse primer. In TCRdb, the multiplex PCR reads were re-called with MiXCR into one record per CDR3 protein. The sample lists approximately 330,000 distinct CDR3 sequences, about 65% seen once, with roughly 6.5% in the top ten. Comments on this clonotype: One junction end does not reproduce the germline sequence, and a read error may be involved.

They got blood RNA out of unsorted whole blood and also pulled out germline DNA. Investigators obtained 4 to 5 milliliters of peripheral blood ahead of surgery. The receptor comes from a man in his forties with primary liver carcinoma and hepatitis B virus infection. Source material: peripheral blood. The V call is TRBV11-2, the J call TRBJ1-2; D not certain. The CDR3, as DNA: TGTGCCAACAGCTCCCGCCTTTCCTATGGCTACACCTTC. It encodes CANSSRLSYGYTF.